These 2 T cell receptor beta chains came from one sample sequenced in a study of blood T cell repertoires in COVID-19. Clones were read by immunoSEQ multiplex PCR, and TCRdb kept only the in-frame ones, dropping some. Of about 180,000 clones in the sample, 75% to 85% were seen once. The sample comprised peripheral blood. The receptors shown here come from a human donor in a cohort sampled during active COVID-19.

The chain carries TRBV10-1 and TRBJ2-5; 9 nucleotides align to TRBD2. The CDR3 consists of 14 residues. Unmatched junction bases numbered 4, after V lost 3 bases and J lost 5 bases. CDR1 and CDR2 (germline): WNHNN, SYGVQD (reference sequence). The chain's CDR3 is CASSDGTSRETQYF. CDR3 DNA sequence: TGCGCCAGCAGTGACGGGACTAGCAGGGAGACCCAGTACTTC.

This rearrangement joins TRBV5-1 to TRBJ2-1; 9 bases align to TRBD1. Looked up from germline, CDR1 is SGHRS and CDR2 is YFSETQ. V dropped 4 bases and J dropped 7; count of bases not matched to a gene: 3. The CDR3 loop spans 13 amino acids. CDR3 region: CASSHGQGNEQFF. The CDR3 DNA reads as TGCGCCAGCAGCCACGGACAGGGGAATGAGCAGTTCTTC.